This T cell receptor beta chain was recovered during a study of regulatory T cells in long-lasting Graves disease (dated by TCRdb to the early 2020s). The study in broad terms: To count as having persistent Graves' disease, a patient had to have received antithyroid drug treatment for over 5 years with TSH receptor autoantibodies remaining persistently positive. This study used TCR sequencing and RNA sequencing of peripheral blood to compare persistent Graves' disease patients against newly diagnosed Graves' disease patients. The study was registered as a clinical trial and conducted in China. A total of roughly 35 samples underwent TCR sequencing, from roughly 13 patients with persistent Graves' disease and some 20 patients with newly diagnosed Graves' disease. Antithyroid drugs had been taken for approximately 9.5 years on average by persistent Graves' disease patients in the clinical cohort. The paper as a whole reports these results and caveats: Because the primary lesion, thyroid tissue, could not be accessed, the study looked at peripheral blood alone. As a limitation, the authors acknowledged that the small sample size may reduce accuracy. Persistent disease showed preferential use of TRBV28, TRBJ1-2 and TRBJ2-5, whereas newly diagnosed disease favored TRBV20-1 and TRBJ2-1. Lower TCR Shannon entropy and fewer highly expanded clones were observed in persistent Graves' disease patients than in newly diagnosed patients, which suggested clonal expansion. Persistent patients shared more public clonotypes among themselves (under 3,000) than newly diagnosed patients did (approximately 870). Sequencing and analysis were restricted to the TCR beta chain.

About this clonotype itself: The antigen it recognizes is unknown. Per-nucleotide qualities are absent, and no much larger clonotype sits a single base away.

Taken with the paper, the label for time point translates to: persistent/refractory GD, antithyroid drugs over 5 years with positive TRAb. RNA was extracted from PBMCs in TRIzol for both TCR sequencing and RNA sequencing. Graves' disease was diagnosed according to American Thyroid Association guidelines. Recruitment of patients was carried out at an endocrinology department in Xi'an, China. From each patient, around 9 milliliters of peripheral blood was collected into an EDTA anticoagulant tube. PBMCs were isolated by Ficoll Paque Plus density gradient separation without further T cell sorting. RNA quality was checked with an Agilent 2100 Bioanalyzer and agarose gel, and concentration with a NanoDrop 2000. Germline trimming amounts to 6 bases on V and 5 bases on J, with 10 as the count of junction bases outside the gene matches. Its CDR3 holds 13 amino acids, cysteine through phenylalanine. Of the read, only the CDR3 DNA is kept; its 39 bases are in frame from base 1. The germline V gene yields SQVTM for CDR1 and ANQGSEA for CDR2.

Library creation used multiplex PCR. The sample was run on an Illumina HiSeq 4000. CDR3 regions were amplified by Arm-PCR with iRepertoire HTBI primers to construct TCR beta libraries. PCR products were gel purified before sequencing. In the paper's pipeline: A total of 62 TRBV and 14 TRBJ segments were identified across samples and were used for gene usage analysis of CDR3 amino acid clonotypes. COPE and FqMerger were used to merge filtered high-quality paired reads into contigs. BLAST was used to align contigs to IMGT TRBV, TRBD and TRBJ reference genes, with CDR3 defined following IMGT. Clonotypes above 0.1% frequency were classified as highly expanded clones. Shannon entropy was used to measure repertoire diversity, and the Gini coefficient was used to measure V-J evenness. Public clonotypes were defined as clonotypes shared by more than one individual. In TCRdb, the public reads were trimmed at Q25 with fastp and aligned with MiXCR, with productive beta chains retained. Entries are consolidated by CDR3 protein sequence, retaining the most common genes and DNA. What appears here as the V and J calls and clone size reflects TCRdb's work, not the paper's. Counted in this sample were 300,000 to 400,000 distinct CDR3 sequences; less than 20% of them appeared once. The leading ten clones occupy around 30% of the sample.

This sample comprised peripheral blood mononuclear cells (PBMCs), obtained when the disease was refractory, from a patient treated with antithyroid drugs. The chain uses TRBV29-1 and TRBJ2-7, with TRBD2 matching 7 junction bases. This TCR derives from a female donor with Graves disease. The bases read TGCAGCGTGAGGTGGGGGGGGGGAGACGAGCAGTACTTC. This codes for CSVRWGGGDEQYF.